The sequence of this TCR beta chain was determined in a study of radiotherapy plus CTLA-4 blockade in lung cancer. Study as a whole: Disease control reached less than 40%, with objective responses in approximately 20%.

J gave up 6 bases and V 5 bases, and 8 bases lay outside the gene matches. Germline V CDR1 and CDR2: ENHRY, SYGVKD. There are 14 residues in the CDR3. Focal radiation was given together with CTLA-4 blockade (ipilimumab) to patients with chemo-refractory metastatic non-small-cell lung cancer. In regard to this clone: What it binds is not known.

General observations from the study: Early blood T cell clone dynamics reportedly forecast response best, with interferon-beta. Some TCR clones had been derived from tumors. These clones expanded in peripheral blood after radiotherapy plus ipilimumab.

The table came from immunoSEQ multiplex PCR; TCRdb's copy has only in-frame clones and leaves some out. The table records tens of thousands of clones, roughly 80% of them present only once. Source: peripheral blood, taken from a patient treated with radiotherapy plus ipilimumab. This chain connects TRBV10-3 to TRBJ1-1; TRBD1 matches at 8 bases. The clonotype comes from a human donor with non-small cell lung cancer who had stable disease on radiotherapy plus ipilimumab. The CDR3 sequence is CAISPTGVSPEAFF. Here the CDR3 DNA reads TGTGCCATCAGTCCGACAGGGGTTTCGCCTGAAGCTTTCTTT.